This TCR beta chain was sequenced in a study of blood T cells in healthy people across ages. Broader study findings: It was the long-lived donors that had more naive CD4+ cells and higher diversity than aged donors.

The second PCR ran 7 to 11 cycles with a sample-barcoded 5' primer and J-beta primers. CDR3-containing paired-end reads numbered at least 3 million in each sample. TCRdb processed the 5' RACE reads anew with MiXCR; each CDR3 protein has one entry. Of 1,500,000 or so distinct CDR3 sequences listed, 35% to 45% are singletons. Those donating, healthy Caucasian individuals from Russia, were aged about 6 to 100. No fewer than 7 million PBMCs went into each sample. This clonotype was counted only a few times. Its antigen is still unknown. Germline lookup yields CDR1 MNHEY and CDR2 SMNVEV (reference sequence). The CDR3 runs 15 residues. Unmatched junction bases numbered 4, after V lost 6 bases and J lost 4 bases.

The origin of this receptor is a woman aged 18-29 years in good health. The gene calls are TRBV27 and TRBJ2-3; TRBD2 matches at 13 bases. The sequenced material came from blood. This CDR3 is CASRKLAGGPDTQYF. The CDR3 DNA follows: TGTGCCAGCAGGAAACTAGCGGGGGGGCCAGATACGCAGTATTTT.